This T cell receptor beta chain was recovered during a study of vaccination and CD4 T cells after COVID-19. Looking at the study overall: Cultures serving as controls received a peptide pool (CEFX or HIV-1 Nef) or no peptide.

Concerning this clonotype itself: Its matching antigen is unknown.

Sequencing of the DNA from cultured CD4+ T cells was carried out with the Oncomine TCR Beta short-read assay. Cultures of CD4+ T cells served as the source for extracting genomic DNA. MiXCR, run by TCRdb on the PCR reads, gives a single entry per CDR3 protein. The sample records over 15,000 distinct CDR3 sequences, approximately 52% being singletons. Points from the study as a whole: The median number of SARS-CoV-2-reactive clonotypes increased from about 20 to 38, a change that did not reach significance.

Treatment reported: approximately nine-day PBMC culture with coronavirus spike peptide pools or control peptides (ViraFEST assay). Culture conditions combined roughly 2 million PBMCs per well with 9.5 to 10 IU/ml IL-2 and 7.5 to 10 ug/ml peptide pools. V dropped 2 bases and J dropped 3; count of bases not matched to a gene: 4. Germline assignment: CDR1 MNHEY and CDR2 SMNVEV (reference sequence). The CDR3 is made up of 14 amino acids. The gene calls are TRBV27 and TRBJ2-7; 7 bases agree with TRBD2. This sequence was found in a human donor who had recovered from COVID-19. Material for sequencing was CD4+ T cells from blood, cultured in vitro. The CDR3 spells CASSLGGEGYEQYF. CDR3 bases: TGTGCCAGCAGTTTAGGGGGGGAGGGCTACGAGCAGTACTTC.